This T cell receptor (beta chain) was obtained from a study of cytomegalovirus exposure and HLA in healthy donors. Study-wide results and limits: A missense DCLRE1C variant was associated with V- and J-gene trimming of TCR beta chains in a later analysis, and an independent cohort replicated the association. In a later analysis, at a false discovery rate of 0.05, roughly 17,000 TCR beta sequences matched HLA alleles. A few V segments could not be told apart, such as TRBV6-2 and TRBV6-3, and were left out.

Both 60 Vbeta primers and 13 Jbeta primers went into the PCR. Clones were read by immunoSEQ multiplex PCR, and TCRdb kept only the in-frame ones, dropping some. The sample contains some 150,000 clones, around 80% of which appear only once. Note on this clone: The antigen remains undetermined.

There are 14 residues in the CDR3. The trim removed 2 bases at V and 7 bases at J, leaving 7 bases unmatched. CDR1 is SEHNR and CDR2 is FQNEAQ in the germline V gene (reference sequence). The clonotype originates from a woman aged 25 to 39 in good health and CMV-seropositive. The specimen was PBMCs. The V and J genes are TRBV7-9 and TRBJ2-7; TRBD1 agrees at 8 bases. CDR3 sequence reads: CASSLPGGRGEQYF. CDR3 nucleotides: TGTGCCAGCAGCTTACCAGGGGGCCGGGGGGAGCAGTACTTC.